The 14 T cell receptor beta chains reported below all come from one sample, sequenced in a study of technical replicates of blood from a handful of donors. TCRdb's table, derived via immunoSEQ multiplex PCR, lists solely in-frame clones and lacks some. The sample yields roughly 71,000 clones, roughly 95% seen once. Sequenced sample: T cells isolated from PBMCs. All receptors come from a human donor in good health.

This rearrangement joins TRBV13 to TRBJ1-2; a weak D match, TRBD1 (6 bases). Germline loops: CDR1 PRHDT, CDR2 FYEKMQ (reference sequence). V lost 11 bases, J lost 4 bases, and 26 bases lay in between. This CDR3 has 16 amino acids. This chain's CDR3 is CAVGRGGTPSGYGYTF. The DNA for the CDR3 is TGTGCCGTGGGGAGGGGGGGTACCCCTAGCGGCTATGGCTACACCTTC.

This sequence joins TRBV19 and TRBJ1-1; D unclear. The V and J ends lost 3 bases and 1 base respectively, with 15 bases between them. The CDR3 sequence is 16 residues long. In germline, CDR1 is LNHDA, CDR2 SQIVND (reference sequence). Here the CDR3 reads CASSMLSPGGNTEAFF. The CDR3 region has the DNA TGTGCCAGTAGTATGCTGTCCCCCGGAGGGAACACTGAAGCTTTCTTT. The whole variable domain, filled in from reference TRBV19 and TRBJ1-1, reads DGGITQSPKYLFRKEGQNVTLSCEQNLNHDAMYWYRQDPGQGLRLIYYSQIVNDFQKGDIAEGYSVSREKKESFPLTVTSAQKNPTAFYLCASSMLSPGGNTEAFFGQGTRLTVV.

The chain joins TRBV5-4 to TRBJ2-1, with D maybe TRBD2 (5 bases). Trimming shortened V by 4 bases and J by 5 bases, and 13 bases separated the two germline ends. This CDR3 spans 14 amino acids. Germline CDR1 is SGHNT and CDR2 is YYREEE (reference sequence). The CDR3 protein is CASSPKGRDNEQFF. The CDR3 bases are TGTGCCAGCAGCCCTAAAGGGCGGGACAATGAGCAGTTCTTC.

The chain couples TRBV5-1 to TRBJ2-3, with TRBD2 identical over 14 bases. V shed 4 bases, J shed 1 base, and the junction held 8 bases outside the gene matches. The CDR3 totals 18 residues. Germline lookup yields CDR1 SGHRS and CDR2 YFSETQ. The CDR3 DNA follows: TGCGCCAGCAGCGTGACTAGCGGGAGGGTGCTGGGCACAGATACGCAGTATTTT. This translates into CASSVTSGRVLGTDTQYF.

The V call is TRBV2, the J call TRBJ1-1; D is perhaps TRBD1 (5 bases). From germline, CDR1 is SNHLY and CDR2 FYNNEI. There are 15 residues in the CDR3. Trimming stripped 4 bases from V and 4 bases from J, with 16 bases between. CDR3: CASSGQGTGSTEAFF. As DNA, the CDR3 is TGTGCCAGCAGTGGCCAGGGTACAGGATCCACTGAAGCTTTCTTT.

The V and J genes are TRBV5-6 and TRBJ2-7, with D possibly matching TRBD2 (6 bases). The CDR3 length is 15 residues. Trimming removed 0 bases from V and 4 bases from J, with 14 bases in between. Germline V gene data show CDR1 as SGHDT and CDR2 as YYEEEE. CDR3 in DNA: TGTGCCAGCAGCTTGGAGTCGGGAGCGGGTTACGAGCAGTACTTC. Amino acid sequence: CASSLESGAGYEQYF. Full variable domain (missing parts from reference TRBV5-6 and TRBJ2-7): DAGVTQSPTHLIKTRGQQVTLRCSPKSGHDTVSWYQQALGQGPQFIFQYYEEEERQRGNFPDRFSGHQFPNYSSELNVNALLLGDSALYLCASSLESGAGYEQYFGPGTRLTVT.

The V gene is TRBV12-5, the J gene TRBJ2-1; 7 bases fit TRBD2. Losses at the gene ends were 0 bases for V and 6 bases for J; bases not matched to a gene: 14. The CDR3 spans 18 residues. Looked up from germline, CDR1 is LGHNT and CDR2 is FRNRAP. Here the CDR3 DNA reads TGTGCTAGTGGTTTGGTACAAACGGGGCGGGAGTTGGTCAATGAGCAGTTCTTC. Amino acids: CASGLVQTGRELVNEQFF.

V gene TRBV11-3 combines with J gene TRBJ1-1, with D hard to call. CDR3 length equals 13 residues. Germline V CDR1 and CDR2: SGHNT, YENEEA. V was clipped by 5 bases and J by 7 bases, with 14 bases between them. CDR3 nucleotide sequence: TGTGCCAGCAGCCCTGACCGGGGAAATGAAGCTTTCTTT. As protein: CASSPDRGNEAFF.

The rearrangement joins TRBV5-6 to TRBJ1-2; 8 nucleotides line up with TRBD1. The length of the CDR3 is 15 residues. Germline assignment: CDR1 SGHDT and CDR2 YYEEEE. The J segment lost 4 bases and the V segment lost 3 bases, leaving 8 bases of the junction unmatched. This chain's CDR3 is CASSYPRGLSYGYTF. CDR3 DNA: TGTGCCAGCAGCTACCCCAGGGGGCTCTCCTATGGCTACACCTTC.

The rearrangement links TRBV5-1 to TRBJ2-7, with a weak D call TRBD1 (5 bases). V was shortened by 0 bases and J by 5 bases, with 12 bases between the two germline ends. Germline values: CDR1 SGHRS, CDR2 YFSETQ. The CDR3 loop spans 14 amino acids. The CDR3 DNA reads TGCGCCAGCAGCTTGGGTTCAGGGAACCACGAGCAGTACTTC. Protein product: CASSLGSGNHEQYF.

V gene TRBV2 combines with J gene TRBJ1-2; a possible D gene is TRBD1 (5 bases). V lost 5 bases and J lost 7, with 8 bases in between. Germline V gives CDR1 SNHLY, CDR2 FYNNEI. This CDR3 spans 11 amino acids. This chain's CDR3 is CASSPQGGYTF. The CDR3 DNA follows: TGTGCCAGCAGTCCTCAGGGTGGCTACACCTTC.

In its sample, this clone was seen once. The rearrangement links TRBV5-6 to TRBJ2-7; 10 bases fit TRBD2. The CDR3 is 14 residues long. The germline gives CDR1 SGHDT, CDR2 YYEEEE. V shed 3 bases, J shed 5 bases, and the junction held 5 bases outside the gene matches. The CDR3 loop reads CASSSGLARHEQYF. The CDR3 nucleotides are TGTGCCAGCAGCTCGGGACTAGCGAGGCACGAGCAGTACTTC.

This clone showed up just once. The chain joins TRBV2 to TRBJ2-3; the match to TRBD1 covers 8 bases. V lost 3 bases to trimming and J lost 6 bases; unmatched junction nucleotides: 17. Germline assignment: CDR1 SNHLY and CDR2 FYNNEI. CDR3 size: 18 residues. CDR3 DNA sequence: TGTGCCAGCAGTGACCTCCGAAATGCAGGGGGCTTAGGGGATACGCAGTATTTT. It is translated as CASSDLRNAGGLGDTQYF.

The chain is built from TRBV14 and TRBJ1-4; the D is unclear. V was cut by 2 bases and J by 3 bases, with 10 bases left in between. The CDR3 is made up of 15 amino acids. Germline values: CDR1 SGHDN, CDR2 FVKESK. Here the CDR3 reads CASSQLRLSNEKLFF. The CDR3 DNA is TGTGCCAGCAGCCAACTTAGACTTTCTAATGAAAAACTGTTTTTT.